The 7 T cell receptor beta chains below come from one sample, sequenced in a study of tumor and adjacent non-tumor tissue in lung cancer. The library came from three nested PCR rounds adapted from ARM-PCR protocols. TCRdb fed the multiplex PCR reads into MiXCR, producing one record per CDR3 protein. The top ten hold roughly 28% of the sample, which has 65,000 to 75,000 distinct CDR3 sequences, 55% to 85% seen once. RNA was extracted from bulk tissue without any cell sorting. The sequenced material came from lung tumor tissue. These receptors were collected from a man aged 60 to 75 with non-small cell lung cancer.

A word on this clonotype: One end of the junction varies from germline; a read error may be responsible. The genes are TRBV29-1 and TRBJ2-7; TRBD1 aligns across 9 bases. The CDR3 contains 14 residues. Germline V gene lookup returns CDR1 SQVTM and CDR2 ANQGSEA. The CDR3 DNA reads TGCTGCGTCAGATCCGGGACAGGGCGCAACGAGCAGTACTTC. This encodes CCVRSGTGRNEQYF.

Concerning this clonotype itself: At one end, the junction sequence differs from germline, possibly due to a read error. Here the CDR3 DNA reads TGTACCAGCAGTCGAGAGATTGACAGCTATGGCTACACCTTC. Translated: CTSSREIDSYGYTF. The chain recombines TRBV6-1 with TRBJ1-2; TRBD1 is a possible D gene (5 bases). The CDR3 length is 14 residues. The germline V gene encodes CDR1 MNHNS and CDR2 SASEGT.

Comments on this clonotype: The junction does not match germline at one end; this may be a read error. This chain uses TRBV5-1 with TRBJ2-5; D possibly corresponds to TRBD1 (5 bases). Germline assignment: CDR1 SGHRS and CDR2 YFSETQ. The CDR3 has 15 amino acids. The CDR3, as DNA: TGCCCCAGCAACTTGGAAGACAGCCGGTCGGAGACCCAGTACTTC. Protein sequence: CPSNLEDSRSETQYF.

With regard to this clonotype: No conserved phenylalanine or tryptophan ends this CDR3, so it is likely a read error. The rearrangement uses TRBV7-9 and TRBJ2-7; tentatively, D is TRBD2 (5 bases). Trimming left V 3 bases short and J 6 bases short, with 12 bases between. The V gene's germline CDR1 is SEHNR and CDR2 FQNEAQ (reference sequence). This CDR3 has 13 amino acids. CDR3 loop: CASSLVASGEQYL. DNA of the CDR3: TGTGCCAGCAGCTTGGTAGCGTCGGGCGAGCAGTACTTA.

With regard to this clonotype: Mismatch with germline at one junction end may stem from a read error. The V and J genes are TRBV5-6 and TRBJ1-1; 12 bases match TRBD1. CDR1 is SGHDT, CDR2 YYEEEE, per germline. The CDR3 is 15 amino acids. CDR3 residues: CASSSSGTGGVDAFF. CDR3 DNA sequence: TGTGCCAGCAGCTCCTCCGGGACAGGGGGCGTTGATGCTTTTTTT.

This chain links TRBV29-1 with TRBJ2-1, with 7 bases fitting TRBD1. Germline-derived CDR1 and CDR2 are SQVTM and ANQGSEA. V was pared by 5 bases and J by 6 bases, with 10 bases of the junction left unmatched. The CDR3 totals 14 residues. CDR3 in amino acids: CSVQGGLWINEQFF. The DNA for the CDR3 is TGCAGCGTTCAAGGGGGCCTGTGGATCAATGAGCAGTTCTTC.

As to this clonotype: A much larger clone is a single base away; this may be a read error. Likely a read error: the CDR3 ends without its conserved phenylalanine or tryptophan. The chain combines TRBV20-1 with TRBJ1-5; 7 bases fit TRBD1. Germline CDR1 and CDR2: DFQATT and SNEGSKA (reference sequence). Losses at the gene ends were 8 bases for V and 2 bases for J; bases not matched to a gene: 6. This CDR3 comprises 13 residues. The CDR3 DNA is TGCAGTACAGACAGGGTTGGCAATCAGCCCCAGCATCTT. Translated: CSTDRVGNQPQHL.